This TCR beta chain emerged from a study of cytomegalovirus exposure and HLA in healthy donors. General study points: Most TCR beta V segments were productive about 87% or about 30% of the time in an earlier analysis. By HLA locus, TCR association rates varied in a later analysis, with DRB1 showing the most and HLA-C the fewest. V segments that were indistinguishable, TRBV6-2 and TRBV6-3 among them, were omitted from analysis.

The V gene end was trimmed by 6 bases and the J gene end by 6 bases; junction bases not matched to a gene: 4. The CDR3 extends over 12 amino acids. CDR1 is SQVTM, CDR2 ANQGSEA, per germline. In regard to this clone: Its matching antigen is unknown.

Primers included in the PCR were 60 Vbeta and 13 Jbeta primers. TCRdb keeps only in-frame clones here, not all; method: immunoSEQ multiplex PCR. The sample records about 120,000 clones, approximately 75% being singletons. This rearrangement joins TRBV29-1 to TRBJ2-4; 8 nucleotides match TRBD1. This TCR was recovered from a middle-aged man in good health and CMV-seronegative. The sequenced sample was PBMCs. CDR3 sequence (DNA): TGCAGCGTAGGGACAGGTATAAACATTCAGTACTTC. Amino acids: CSVGTGINIQYF.